This T cell receptor beta chain is from a study of T cell responses to AZD1222 COVID-19 vaccine. Study-wide results and limits: Every sample of the repertoires postdated the peak T cell response. Baseline serostatus was positive in only five to seven AZD1222 recipients.

The assay was immunoSEQ multiplex PCR, and TCRdb's table has in-frame clones only and misses some. The data contain roughly 110,000 clones, 92% of them singletons. As regards this clone: The antigen remains unidentified.

The length of the CDR3 is 14 residues. Losses at the gene ends were 3 bases for V and 2 bases for J; bases not matched to a gene: 4. The germline CDR1 and CDR2 sequences are SGHRS and YFSETQ. Some second doses came at about 4 weeks and others at about 12 weeks; these were pooled. The specimen comprised peripheral blood, sampled 28 days after the second AZD1222 dose. The sequence was collected from an adult who received the AZD1222 COVID-19 vaccine. The V gene is TRBV5-1, the J gene TRBJ1-2; 7 positions match TRBD1. The CDR3 DNA follows: TGCGCCAGCAGCTCGGGACAGCTCAACTATGGCTACACCTTC. This codes for CASSSGQLNYGYTF. The full variable domain, with the rest looked up from reference TRBV5-1 and TRBJ1-2, is KAGVTQTPRYLIKTRGQQVTLSCSPISGHRSVSWYQQTPGQGLQFLFEYFSETQRNKGNFPGRFSGRQFSNSRSEMNVSTLELGDSALYLCASSSGQLNYGYTFGSGTRLTVV.